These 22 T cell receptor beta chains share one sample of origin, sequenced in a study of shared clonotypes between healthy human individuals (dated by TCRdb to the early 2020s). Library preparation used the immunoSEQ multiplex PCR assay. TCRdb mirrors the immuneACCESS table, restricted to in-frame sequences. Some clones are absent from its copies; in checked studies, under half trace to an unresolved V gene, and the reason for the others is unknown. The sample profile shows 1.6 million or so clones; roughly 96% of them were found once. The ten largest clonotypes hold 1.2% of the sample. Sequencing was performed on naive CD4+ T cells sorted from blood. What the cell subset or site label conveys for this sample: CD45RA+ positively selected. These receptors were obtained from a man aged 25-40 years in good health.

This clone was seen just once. The CDR3: CASSLGVTAAGNTIYF. The CDR3, as DNA: TGTGCCAGCAGCTTAGGGGTGACAGCGGCTGGAAACACCATATATTTT. This chain links TRBV7-2 with TRBJ1-3; D possibly corresponds to TRBD1 (5 bases). Per germline, CDR1 SGHTA and CDR2 FQGNSA. There are 16 residues in the CDR3. The V end lost 1 base, the J end lost 2 bases, and 12 bases lay between the germline ends.

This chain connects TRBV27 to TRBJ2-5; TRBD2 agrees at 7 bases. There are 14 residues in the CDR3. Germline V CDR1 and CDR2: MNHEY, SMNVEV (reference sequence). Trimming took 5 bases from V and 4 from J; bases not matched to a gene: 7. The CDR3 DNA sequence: TGTGCCAGCAGTACTCGGGGGGTGAGAGAGACCCAGTACTTC. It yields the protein CASSTRGVRETQYF.

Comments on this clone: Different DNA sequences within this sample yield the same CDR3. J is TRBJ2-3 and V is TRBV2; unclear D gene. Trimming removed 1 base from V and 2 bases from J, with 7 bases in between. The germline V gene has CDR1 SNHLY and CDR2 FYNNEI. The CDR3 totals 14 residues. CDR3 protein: CASSEDPSTDTQYF. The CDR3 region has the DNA TGTGCCAGCAGTGAAGACCCTTCCACAGATACGCAGTATTTT.

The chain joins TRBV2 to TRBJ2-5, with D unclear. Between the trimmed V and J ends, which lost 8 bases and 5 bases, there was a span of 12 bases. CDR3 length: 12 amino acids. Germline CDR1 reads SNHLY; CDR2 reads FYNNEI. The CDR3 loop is CASGRHTETQYF. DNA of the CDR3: TGTGCCAGCGGACGCCATACGGAGACCCAGTACTTC.

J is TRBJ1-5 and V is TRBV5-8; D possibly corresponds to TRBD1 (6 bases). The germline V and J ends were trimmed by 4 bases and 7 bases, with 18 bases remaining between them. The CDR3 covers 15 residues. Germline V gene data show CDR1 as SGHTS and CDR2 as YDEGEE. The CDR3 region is CASSPGVSVGQPQHF. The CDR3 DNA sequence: TGTGCCAGCAGCCCAGGGGTTTCAGTGGGCCAGCCCCAGCATTTT.

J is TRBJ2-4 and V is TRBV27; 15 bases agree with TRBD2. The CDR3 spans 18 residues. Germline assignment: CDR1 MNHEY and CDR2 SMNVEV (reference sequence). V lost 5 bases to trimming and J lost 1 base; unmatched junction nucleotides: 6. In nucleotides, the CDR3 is TGTGCCAGCAGTCCGCGAGGGACTAGCGGGAGGGCCAAAAACATTCAGTACTTC. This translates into CASSPRGTSGRAKNIQYF.

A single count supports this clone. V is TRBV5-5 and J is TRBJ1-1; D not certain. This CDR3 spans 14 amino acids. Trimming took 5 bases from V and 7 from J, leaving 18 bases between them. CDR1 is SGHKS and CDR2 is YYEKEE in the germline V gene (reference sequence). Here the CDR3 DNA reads TGTGCCAGCAGTATCGCCCCTGGGAAGGATGAAGCTTTCTTT. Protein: CASSIAPGKDEAFF.

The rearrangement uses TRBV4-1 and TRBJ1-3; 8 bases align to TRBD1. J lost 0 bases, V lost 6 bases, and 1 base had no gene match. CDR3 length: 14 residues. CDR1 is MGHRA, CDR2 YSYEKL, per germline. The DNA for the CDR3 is TGCGCCAGCAGAGGGACAGGCTCTGGAAACACCATATATTTT. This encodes CASRGTGSGNTIYF.

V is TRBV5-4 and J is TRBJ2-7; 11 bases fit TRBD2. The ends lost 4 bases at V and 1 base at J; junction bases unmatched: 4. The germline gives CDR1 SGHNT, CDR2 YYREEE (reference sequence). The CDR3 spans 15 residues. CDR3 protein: CASSAGLAVSYEQYF. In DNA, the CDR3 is TGTGCCAGCAGCGCGGGACTAGCGGTATCCTACGAGCAGTACTTC.

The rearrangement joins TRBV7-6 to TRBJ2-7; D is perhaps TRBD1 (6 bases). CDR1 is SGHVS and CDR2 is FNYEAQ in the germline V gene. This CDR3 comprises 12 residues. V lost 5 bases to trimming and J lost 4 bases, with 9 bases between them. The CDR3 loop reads CASSQGQYEQYF. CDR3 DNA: TGTGCCAGCAGCCAAGGACAGTACGAGCAGTACTTC.

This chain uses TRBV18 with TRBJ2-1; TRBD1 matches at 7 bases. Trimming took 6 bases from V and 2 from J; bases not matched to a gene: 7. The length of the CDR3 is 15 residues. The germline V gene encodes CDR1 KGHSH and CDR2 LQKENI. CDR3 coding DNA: TGTGCCAGCTCGGATGGGGACAGAACCTACAATGAGCAGTTCTTC. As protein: CASSDGDRTYNEQFF.

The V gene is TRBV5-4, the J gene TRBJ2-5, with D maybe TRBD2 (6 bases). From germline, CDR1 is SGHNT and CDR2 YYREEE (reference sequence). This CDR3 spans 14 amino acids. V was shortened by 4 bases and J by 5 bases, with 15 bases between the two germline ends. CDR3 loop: CASSPTSELETQYF. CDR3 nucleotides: TGTGCCAGCAGCCCGACTAGTGAACTGGAGACCCAGTACTTC.

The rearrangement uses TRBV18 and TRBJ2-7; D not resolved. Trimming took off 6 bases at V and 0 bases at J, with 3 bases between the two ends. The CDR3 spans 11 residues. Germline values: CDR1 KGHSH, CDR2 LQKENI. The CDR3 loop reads CASSNSYEQYF. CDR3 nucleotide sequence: TGTGCCAGCTCCAACTCCTACGAGCAGTACTTC.

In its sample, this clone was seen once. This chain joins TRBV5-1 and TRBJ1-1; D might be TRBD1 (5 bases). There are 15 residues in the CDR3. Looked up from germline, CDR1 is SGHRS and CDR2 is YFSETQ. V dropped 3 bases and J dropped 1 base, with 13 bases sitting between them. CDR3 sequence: CASSSSGSGNTEAFF. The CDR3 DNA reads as TGCGCCAGCAGCTCTTCAGGGTCGGGGAACACTGAAGCTTTCTTT. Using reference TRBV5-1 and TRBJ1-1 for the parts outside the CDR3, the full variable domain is KAGVTQTPRYLIKTRGQQVTLSCSPISGHRSVSWYQQTPGQGLQFLFEYFSETQRNKGNFPGRFSGRQFSNSRSEMNVSTLELGDSALYLCASSSSGSGNTEAFFGQGTRLTVV.

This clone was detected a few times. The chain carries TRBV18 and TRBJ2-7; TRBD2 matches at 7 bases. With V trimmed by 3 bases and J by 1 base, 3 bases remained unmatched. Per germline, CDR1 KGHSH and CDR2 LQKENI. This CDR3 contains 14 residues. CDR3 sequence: CASSPLAVSYEQYF. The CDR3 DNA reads TGTGCCAGCTCACCCCTAGCGGTATCCTACGAGCAGTACTTC.

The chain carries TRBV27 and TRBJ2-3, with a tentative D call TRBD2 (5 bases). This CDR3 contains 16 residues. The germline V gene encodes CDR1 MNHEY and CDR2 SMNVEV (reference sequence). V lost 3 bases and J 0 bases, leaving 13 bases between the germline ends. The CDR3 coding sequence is TGTGCCAGCAGTTTCCTCCTAGCTTCTAGCACAGATACGCAGTATTTT. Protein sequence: CASSFLLASSTDTQYF.

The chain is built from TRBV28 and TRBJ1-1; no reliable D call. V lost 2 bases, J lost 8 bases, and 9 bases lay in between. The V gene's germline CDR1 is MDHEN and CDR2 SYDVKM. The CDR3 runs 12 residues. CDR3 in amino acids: CASSLNAGEAFF. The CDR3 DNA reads TGTGCCAGCAGTTTAAACGCCGGAGAAGCTTTCTTT.

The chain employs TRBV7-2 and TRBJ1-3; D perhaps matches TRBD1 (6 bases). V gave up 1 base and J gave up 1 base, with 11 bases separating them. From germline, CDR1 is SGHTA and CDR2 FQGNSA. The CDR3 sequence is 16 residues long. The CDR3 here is CASSLVQGVSGNTIYF. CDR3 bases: TGTGCCAGCAGCTTAGTACAGGGAGTATCTGGAAACACCATATATTTT.

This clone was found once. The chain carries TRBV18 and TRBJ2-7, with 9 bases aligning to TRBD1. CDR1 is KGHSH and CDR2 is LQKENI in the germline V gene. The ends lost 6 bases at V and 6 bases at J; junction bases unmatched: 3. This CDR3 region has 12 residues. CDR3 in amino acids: CASSTGQGEQYF. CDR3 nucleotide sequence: TGTGCCAGCTCGACGGGACAGGGCGAGCAGTACTTC.

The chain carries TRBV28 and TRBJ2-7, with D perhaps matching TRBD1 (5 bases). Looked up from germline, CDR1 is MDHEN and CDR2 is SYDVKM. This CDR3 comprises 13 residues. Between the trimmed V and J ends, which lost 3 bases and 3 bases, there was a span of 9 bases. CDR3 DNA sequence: TGTGCCAGCAGTTTGGCAGGGAACTACGAGCAGTACTTC. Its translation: CASSLAGNYEQYF.

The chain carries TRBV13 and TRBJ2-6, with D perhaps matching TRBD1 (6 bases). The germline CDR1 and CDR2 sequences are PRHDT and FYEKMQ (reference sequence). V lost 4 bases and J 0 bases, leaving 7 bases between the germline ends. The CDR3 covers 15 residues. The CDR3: CASSWDISGANVLTF. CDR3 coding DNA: TGTGCCAGCAGCTGGGACATCTCTGGGGCCAACGTCCTGACTTTC.

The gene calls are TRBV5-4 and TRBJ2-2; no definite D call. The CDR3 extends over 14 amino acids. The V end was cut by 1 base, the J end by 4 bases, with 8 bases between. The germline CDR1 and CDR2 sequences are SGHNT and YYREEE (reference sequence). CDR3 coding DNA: TGTGCCAGCAGCTTGCGCGGCCCCACCGGGGAGCTGTTTTTT. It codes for CASSLRGPTGELFF.